Listed below are T cell receptor beta chains from one sample, sequenced in a study of OX40 agonist ivuxolimab in advanced cancers. Here immunoSEQ multiplex PCR was the method, and the copy in TCRdb shows in-frame clones only, minus some. The sample lists 60,000 to 75,000 clones; about 85% were seen once. The sample here was CD4+ or CD8+ T cells sorted from blood, taken in a trial of the OX40 agonist ivuxolimab. The receptors derive from an adult with an advanced solid tumor such as melanoma, head and neck, liver or kidney cancer. Both conserved end residues are part of each CDR3. The D gene is left open where the match is weak. Clone size is given for some rows only: seen once, a few or many times, or a class if the clone is expanded.

j_gene: TRBJ2-7
v_gene: TRBV7-2
d_gene: NA
abundance: NA
CDR3nt: TGTGCCAGCAGCAGGGCATTGGCCTACGAGCAGTACTTC
CDR3aa: CASSRALAYEQYF

j_gene: TRBJ1-2
v_gene: TRBV6-1
d_gene: TRBD1
abundance: NA
CDR3nt: TGTGCCAGCACTAGGGGCGGGGGACAGGGATATGGCTACACCTTC
CDR3aa: CASTRGGGQGYGYTF

j_gene: TRBJ1-5
v_gene: TRBV29-1
d_gene: NA
abundance: NA
CDR3nt: TGCAGCGGATCCCAGGGGAATCAGCCCCAGCATTTT
CDR3aa: CSGSQGNQPQHF

j_gene: TRBJ1-5
v_gene: TRBV2
d_gene: TRBD1
abundance: few
CDR3nt: TGTGCCAGCAGTGTGGACAGGCAAAATCAGCCCCAGCATTTT
CDR3aa: CASSVDRQNQPQHF

j_gene: TRBJ1-5
v_gene: TRBV19
d_gene: NA
abundance: NA
CDR3nt: TGTGCCAGTACCCCCCAGCTCAATAGCAATCAGCCCCAGCATTTT
CDR3aa: CASTPQLNSNQPQHF

j_gene: TRBJ2-5
v_gene: TRBV2
d_gene: NA
abundance: NA
CDR3nt: TGTGCCAGCAGTGATTACGAGACCCAGTACTTC
CDR3aa: CASSDYETQYF

j_gene: TRBJ1-1
v_gene: TRBV28
d_gene: NA
abundance: NA
CDR3nt: TGTGCCAGCAGGTCCGGAGGGATTACTGAAGCTTTCTTT
CDR3aa: CASRSGGITEAFF

j_gene: TRBJ2-6
v_gene: TRBV5-6
d_gene: NA
abundance: NA
CDR3nt: TGTGCCAGCGGATATGGCGGCTCTGGGGCCAACGTCCTGACTTTC
CDR3aa: CASGYGGSGANVLTF

j_gene: TRBJ2-3
v_gene: TRBV7-8
d_gene: TRBD2
abundance: NA
CDR3nt: TGTGCCAGCAGCCCCCGCGGACTAGCGGGTAGCACAGATACGCAGTATTTT
CDR3aa: CASSPRGLAGSTDTQYF

j_gene: TRBJ2-1
v_gene: TRBV6-5
d_gene: NA
abundance: NA
CDR3nt: TGTGCCAGCAGTTACTCCGACACCCATGGCGATGAGCAGTTCTTC
CDR3aa: CASSYSDTHGDEQFF

j_gene: TRBJ1-2
v_gene: TRBV6-1
d_gene: TRBD1
abundance: NA
CDR3nt: TGTGCCAGCAGGGTTCCCGGGACAGATCATGGCTACACCTTC
CDR3aa: CASRVPGTDHGYTF